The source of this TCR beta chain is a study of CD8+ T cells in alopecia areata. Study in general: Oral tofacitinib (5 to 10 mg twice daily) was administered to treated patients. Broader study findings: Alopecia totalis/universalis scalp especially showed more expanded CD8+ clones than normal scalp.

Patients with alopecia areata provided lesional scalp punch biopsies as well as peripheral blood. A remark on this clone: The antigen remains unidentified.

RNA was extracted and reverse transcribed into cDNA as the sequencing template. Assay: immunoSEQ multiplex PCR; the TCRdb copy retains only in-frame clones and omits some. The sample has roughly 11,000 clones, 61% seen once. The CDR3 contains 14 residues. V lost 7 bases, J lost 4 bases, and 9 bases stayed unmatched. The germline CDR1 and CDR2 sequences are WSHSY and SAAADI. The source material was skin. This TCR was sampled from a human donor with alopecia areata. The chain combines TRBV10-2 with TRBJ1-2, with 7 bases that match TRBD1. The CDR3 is CASTLDRNAYGYTF. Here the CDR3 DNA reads TGCGCCAGCACCTTGGACAGGAATGCCTATGGCTACACCTTC.